What follows describes a single T cell receptor (beta chain). What it binds is unknown. One end of the junction fails to match germline, which may point to a read error. Both 60 Vbeta primers and 13 Jbeta primers went into the PCR. Method: immunoSEQ multiplex PCR; TCRdb's copy keeps in-frame clones and lacks some. The sample holds some 60,000 clones; about 79% are singletons and the top ten take 1.7%. The sample comes from a study of cytomegalovirus exposure and HLA in healthy donors. General study points: Overall, 164 TCR beta chains were annotated as cytomegalovirus-associated. Some highly shared sequence variants likely arose as a pipeline artifact. As confirmed in vitro, a few CMV-associated chains were specific for CMV antigens. For most TCR sequences rarity was the rule, although some public TCRs occurred in many donors.

There are 18 residues in the CDR3. The V gene's germline CDR1 is SGHAT and CDR2 FQNNGV. The sequencing input was PBMCs. The genes are TRBV11-2 and TRBJ2-5, with D possibly being TRBD2 (5 bases). This clonotype originated in a man aged 35 to 55 in good health and CMV-seronegative. The CDR3 reads CASSFPRTGGRSQEAQYF. CDR3 nucleotide sequence: TGTGCCAGCAGCTTCCCAAGGACTGGAGGACGGAGCCAAGAGGCCCAGTACTTC.